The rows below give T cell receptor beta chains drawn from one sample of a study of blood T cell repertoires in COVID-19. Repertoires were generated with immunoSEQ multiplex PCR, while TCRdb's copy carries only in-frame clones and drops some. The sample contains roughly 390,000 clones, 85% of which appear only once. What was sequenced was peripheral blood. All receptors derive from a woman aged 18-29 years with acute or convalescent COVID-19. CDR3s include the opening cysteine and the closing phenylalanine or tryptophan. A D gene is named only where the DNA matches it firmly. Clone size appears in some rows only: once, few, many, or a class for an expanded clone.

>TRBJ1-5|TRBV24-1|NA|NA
CATSDSKGIFNQPQHF
TGTGCCACCAGTGATTCCAAGGGGATCTTCAATCAGCCCCAGCATTTT
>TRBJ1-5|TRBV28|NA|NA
CASKTQGMSNQPQHF
TGTGCCAGCAAAACCCAGGGTATGAGCAATCAGCCCCAGCATTTT
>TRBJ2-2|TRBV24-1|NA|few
CATSGAGITGELFF
TGTGCCACCAGCGGTGCAGGGATCACCGGGGAGCTGTTTTTT
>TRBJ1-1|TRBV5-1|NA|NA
CASSLEVGVNTEAFF
TGCGCCAGCAGCTTGGAGGTAGGAGTGAACACTGAAGCTTTCTTT
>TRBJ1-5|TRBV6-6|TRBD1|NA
CAAGTGNQPQHF
TGTGCCGCAGGGACAGGCAATCAGCCCCAGCATTTT
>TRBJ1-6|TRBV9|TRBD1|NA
CASSTGQGGRSPLHF
TGTGCCAGCAGCACGGGACAGGGTGGGCGATCACCCCTCCACTTT
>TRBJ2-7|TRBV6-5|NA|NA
CASRPPLAREQYF
TGTGCCAGCAGGCCCCCCCTAGCTCGCGAGCAGTACTTC
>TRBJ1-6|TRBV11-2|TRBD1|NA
CASSLGAGGISYNSPLHF
TGTGCCAGCAGCTTAGGGGCAGGGGGCATATCCTATAATTCACCCCTCCACTTT
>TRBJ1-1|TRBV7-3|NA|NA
CASSVPGMNTEAFF
TGTGCCAGCAGCGTTCCCGGGATGAACACTGAAGCTTTCTTT
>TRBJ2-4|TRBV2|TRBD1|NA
CASIGTENIQYF
TGTGCCAGCATAGGGACAGAAAACATTCAGTACTTC
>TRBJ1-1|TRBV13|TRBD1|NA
CASSIYRGRTTEAFF
TGTGCCAGCAGCATCTACAGGGGGCGGACGACTGAAGCTTTCTTT
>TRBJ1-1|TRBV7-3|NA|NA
CASSLSLNTEAFF
TGTGCCAGCAGCTTATCATTGAACACTGAAGCTTTCTTT
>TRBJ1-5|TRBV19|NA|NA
CASSPPRGEGPNQPQHF
TGTGCCAGTAGTCCCCCCCGGGGGGAGGGGCCCAATCAGCCCCAGCATTTT
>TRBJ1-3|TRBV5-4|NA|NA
CASSLGGNKGDSGNTIYF
TGTGCCAGCAGCTTGGGTGGAAACAAAGGAGATTCTGGAAACACCATATATTTT
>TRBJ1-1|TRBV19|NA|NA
CASSRDVLNTEAFF
TGTGCCAGTAGTAGAGACGTTCTGAACACTGAAGCTTTCTTT
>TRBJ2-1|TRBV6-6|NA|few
CASHGDSSYNEQFF
TGTGCCAGCCACGGGGATAGCTCCTACAATGAGCAGTTCTTC